This is a list of T cell receptor beta chains from one sample in a study of molecular identifiers for immune sequencing clone quantification. Each CDR3 protein is one row after TCRdb ran MiXCR on the PCR reads. The data contain 300,000 to 400,000 distinct CDR3 sequences, 20% to 25% of them seen just once; the ten biggest clones take up about 0.81%. The sample taken for sequencing was naive CD8+ T cells from blood, with Jurkat cell RNA spiked in. The receptors were gathered from a human donor in good health. Some libraries in this study had Jurkat cell RNA spiked in. Both conserved end residues are part of each CDR3. The D gene is left open where the match is weak. For some rows the clone size is stated as once, few or many, or as a class when expanded; others skip it.

>many|TRBV19|TRBD1|TRBJ1-4
TGTGCCAGTAGTCCCACAGGGGGGCAAGAAAAACTGTTTTTT
CASSPTGGQEKLFF
>.|TRBV4-1|.|TRBJ1-3
TGCGCCAGCAGCCAAGTCGATTCGAGAAACGCCATATATTTT
CASSQVDSRNAIYF
>few|TRBV12-2|.|TRBJ2-3
TGTGCAAGTCGCTTAGGGGTGGCTAGCGGGGGACGGACGATTACAGATACGCAGTATTTT
CASRLGVASGGRTITDTQYF
>many|TRBV29-1|.|TRBJ2-7
TGCAGCGTAGAGGCGGAGTACGAGCAGTACTTC
CSVEAEYEQYF
>.|TRBV2|.|TRBJ1-5
TGTGCCAGCAGTGAAGCGTCGCGGCAGCTCAATCAGCCCCAGCATTTT
CASSEASRQLNQPQHF
>many|TRBV2|.|TRBJ2-3
TGTGCCAGCAGTGAACCCAGGGACGCAGATACGCAGTATTTT
CASSEPRDADTQYF
>once|TRBV11-2|.|TRBJ2-3
TGTGTCAGCAGCTTACCCCGCCCGAAACCAGGCACAGATACGCAGTATTTT
CVSSLPRPKPGTDTQYF
>.|TRBV20-1|.|TRBJ2-7
TGCAATGCTAGAGATGCAATCGGCTTCTCCTACGAGCAGTACTTC
CNARDAIGFSYEQYF
>many|TRBV29-1|.|TRBJ2-7
TGCAGCGTTGTATGGCAGGGGAACGAGCAGTACTTC
CSVVWQGNEQYF
>.|TRBV20-1|.|TRBJ2-1
TGCAGTGCTAGTGACAGCCGCTACAATGAGCAGTTCTTC
CSASDSRYNEQFF
>many|TRBV7-9|.|TRBJ2-2
TGTGCCAGCAGCTCGGACAGACTGGAATGCGGGGAGCTGTTTTTT
CASSSDRLECGELFF
>many|TRBV6-5|.|TRBJ2-2
TGTGCCAGCAGTTACGAGGAATATTCCGGGGAGCTGTTTTTT
CASSYEEYSGELFF
>few|TRBV7-9|.|TRBJ2-7
TGTGCCAGCAGCTTAGATCCGACCGGGACTGGAACCTACGAGCAGTACTTC
CASSLDPTGTGTYEQYF
>many|TRBV7-2|TRBD2|TRBJ2-3
TGTGCCAGCAGCCCGGCCAGGACTAGGACCTCAGATACGCAGTATTTT
CASSPARTRTSDTQYF
>many|TRBV5-1|.|TRBJ2-7
TGCGCCAGCAGCTTGGAATCGGGCTGGGCAGGCGAGCAGTACTTC
CASSLESGWAGEQYF
>many|TRBV11-3|.|TRBJ2-3
TGTGCCAGCAGCCGAGGGGAAACTAGCACAGATACGCAGTATTTT
CASSRGETSTDTQYF
>many|TRBV29-1|.|TRBJ2-2
TGCAGCGTCGGGGATCGGGGACGGGGGGAGCTGTTTTTT
CSVGDRGRGELFF
>many|TRBV12-3/TRBV12-4|TRBD1|TRBJ2-5
TGTGCCAGCAGTACTCCAGGGGGCGCTTACCAGGAGACCCAGTACTTC
CASSTPGGAYQETQYF
>many|TRBV4-3|TRBD1|TRBJ1-1
TGCGCCAGCAGCCACCGGGGACAGGGGAACACTGAAGCTTTCTTT
CASSHRGQGNTEAFF
>.|TRBV20-1|TRBD2|TRBJ2-3
TGCAGTGCTAGAGATAGTAGCGGGAGGGGCCTATTAACCACAGATACGCAGTATTTT
CSARDSSGRGLLTTDTQYF
>few|TRBV10-3|TRBD2|TRBJ2-1
TGTGCCATCAGTGACGGGCGGGGGGGCCCTGAGCAGTTCTTC
CAISDGRGGPEQFF
>.|TRBV11-2|TRBD1|TRBJ2-7
TGTGCCGGCAGCTCTGGGACAGTTTACGAGCAGTACTTC
CAGSSGTVYEQYF
>many|TRBV7-9|TRBD2|TRBJ2-7
TGTGCCAGCAGCTTAGTTGTTGGGGGGGTTTACGAGCAGTACTTC
CASSLVVGGVYEQYF
>many|TRBV6-5|TRBD2|TRBJ2-3
TGTGCCAGCAGTCTCAACGGGGGGGATGTGACAGATACGCAGTATTTT
CASSLNGGDVTDTQYF
>many|TRBV6-2/TRBV6-3|.|TRBJ2-6
TGTGCCAGCACCAAACTCTCTGGGGCCAACGTCCTGACTTTC
CASTKLSGANVLTF
>many|TRBV7-2|.|TRBJ1-5
TGTGCCAGCAGCTTAGCGAGTCAGCCCCAGCATTTT
CASSLASQPQHF
>many|TRBV6-2/TRBV6-3|.|TRBJ2-5
TGTGCCAGCAGTGCGACAGTCCAAGAGACCCAGTACTTC
CASSATVQETQYF
>many|TRBV10-3|TRBD2|TRBJ2-3
TGTGCCATCGATCAGGGAGGGGCGGGCACAGATACGCAGTATTTT
CAIDQGGAGTDTQYF
>few|TRBV27|.|TRBJ2-1
TGTGCCAGCAGTCCCTCGGCCCCCGGCAATGAGCAGTTCTTC
CASSPSAPGNEQFF
>many|TRBV7-9|.|TRBJ2-5
TGTGCCAGCAGCTTAAAGGGACTCACCCTGTCCCAAGAGACCCAGTACTTC
CASSLKGLTLSQETQYF
>few|TRBV3-1|.|TRBJ2-6
TGTGCCAGCAGCCAAGAAGGAGGTTCTGGGGCCAACGTCCTGACTTTC
CASSQEGGSGANVLTF
>many|TRBV4-3|.|TRBJ2-7
TGCGCCAGCAGCCAAGCTGAGGCCCACGAGCAGTACTTC
CASSQAEAHEQYF
>many|TRBV4-3|TRBD1|TRBJ2-7
TGCGCCAGCAGCCAAGAAGAGGGACAGGGAAGCTACGAGCAGTACTTC
CASSQEEGQGSYEQYF
>once|TRBV6-2/TRBV6-3|.|TRBJ2-5
TGTGCCAGCAGTTACGGGTACCAAGAGGCCCAATACTTC
CASSYGYQEAQYF
>many|TRBV20-1|TRBD2|TRBJ2-1
TGCAGTGCTAGGGGGACTAGCGGTTCCTACAATGAGCAGTTCTTC
CSARGTSGSYNEQFF
>few|TRBV27|TRBD2|TRBJ2-7
TGTGCCAGCCGGCCAGCTAGCGGGATGACTTACGAGCAGTACTTC
CASRPASGMTYEQYF
>many|TRBV20-1|TRBD2|TRBJ2-3
TGCAGTGCTAGACCCACTAGCGGGGTGTCCACAGATACGCAGTATTTT
CSARPTSGVSTDTQYF
>few|TRBV2|TRBD2|TRBJ2-3
TGTGCCAGCAGTGAGACGGGACTAGCCGCAGATACGCAGTATTTT
CASSETGLAADTQYF
>many|TRBV20-1|.|TRBJ2-3
TGCAGTGCTAGAGCACCGAGCACAGATACGCAGTATTTT
CSARAPSTDTQYF
>few|TRBV7-9|TRBD1|TRBJ2-7
TGTGCCAGCAGCTTCAGGGACAGACCCTACGAGCAGTACTTC
CASSFRDRPYEQYF
>.|TRBV7-2|.|TRBJ2-6
TGTGCCAGCAGCTCGCCGACGGCTTCTGGGGCCAACGTCCTGACTTTC
CASSSPTASGANVLTF
>many|TRBV5-1|.|TRBJ2-3
TGCGCCAGCAGCTTGGAAGACATAAGCACAGATACGCAGTATTTT
CASSLEDISTDTQYF
>few|TRBV4-3|.|TRBJ2-4
TGCGCCAGCAGCCAAGATCGGGCTGGGTTCCTAACCAAAAACATTCAGTACTTC
CASSQDRAGFLTKNIQYF
>once|TRBV3-1|TRBD2|TRBJ2-5
TGTGCCAGTCAGCAGCGGGATCCACAAGAGACCCAGTACTTC
CASQQRDPQETQYF
>.|TRBV6-2/TRBV6-3|.|TRBJ1-5
TGTGCCAGCAGCATTATTGGTTCCGATCAGCCCCAGCATTTT
CASSIIGSDQPQHF
>many|TRBV4-1|.|TRBJ1-5
TGCGCCAGCAGCCAAGACAACAGGGCCAATCAGCCCCAGCATTTT
CASSQDNRANQPQHF
>.|TRBV3-1|TRBD1|TRBJ1-4
TGTGCCAGCAGCCAAGATGTTGGACAGGATAATGAAAAACTGTTTTTT
CASSQDVGQDNEKLFF
>many|TRBV5-1|.|TRBJ1-1
TGCGCCAGCAGCTTGGATTGGGGAATGAACACTGAAGCTTTCTTT
CASSLDWGMNTEAFF
>many|TRBV7-3|.|TRBJ2-7
TGTGCCAGCAGCGTCACGAGGGGATACGAGCAGTACTTC
CASSVTRGYEQYF
>many|TRBV20-1|.|TRBJ2-7
TGCAGTGCCCATAGGGACCTGGGGTTATCCTACGAGCAGTACTTC
CSAHRDLGLSYEQYF
>.|TRBV4-3|.|TRBJ2-7
TGCGCCAGCAGCCAAGTATCGGGGGCCGGGTACGAGCAGTACTTC
CASSQVSGAGYEQYF
>many|TRBV27|.|TRBJ2-3
TGTGCCAGCAGCTTCCCGGCAGATACGCAGTATTTT
CASSFPADTQYF
>many|TRBV28|.|TRBJ1-5
TGTGCCAGCAGTTATGGGGCCTCCTCAAATCAGCCCCAGCATTTT
CASSYGASSNQPQHF
>few|TRBV29-1|.|TRBJ2-6
TGCAGCGTTGAATGGGGGAGCTCTGGGGCCAACGTCCTGACTTTC
CSVEWGSSGANVLTF